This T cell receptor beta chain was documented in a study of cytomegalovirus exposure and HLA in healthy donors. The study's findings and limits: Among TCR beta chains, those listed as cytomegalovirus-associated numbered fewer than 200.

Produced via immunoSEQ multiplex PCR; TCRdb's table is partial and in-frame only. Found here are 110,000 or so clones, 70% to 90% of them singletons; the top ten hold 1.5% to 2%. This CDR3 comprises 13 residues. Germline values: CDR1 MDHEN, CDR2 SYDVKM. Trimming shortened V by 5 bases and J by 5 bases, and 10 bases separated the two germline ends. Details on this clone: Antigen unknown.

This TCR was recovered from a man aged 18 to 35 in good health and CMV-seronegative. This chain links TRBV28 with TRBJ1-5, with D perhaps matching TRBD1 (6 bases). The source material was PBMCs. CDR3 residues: CASSQGYDQPQHF. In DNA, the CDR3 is TGTGCCAGCAGTCAGGGGTATGATCAGCCCCAGCATTTT.